The 29 T cell receptor beta chains presented below share a single source sample, sequenced in a study of low-dose radiotherapy and immunotherapy resistance in tumors. The sample's time point: after trial treatment. Noted treatment: LDRT plus nivolumab, ipilimumab, low-dose cyclophosphamide and aspirin (RACIN trial). First-strand cDNA used TRAV- and TRBV-specific primers, covering alpha and beta chains. With a constant-region primer and a V-primer adapter, TCRs were subjected to about 20 PCR cycles of amplification. From the reads, TCRdb called clonotypes with MiXCR, one entry per CDR3 protein. The sample lists 95,000 to 100,000 distinct CDR3 sequences, less than 25% occurring once. Sample: PBMCs, taken after low-dose radiotherapy plus immunotherapy. The receptors come from a male donor with prostate cancer.

This clonotype came up many times. This chain connects TRBV4-1 to TRBJ2-1, with D possibly TRBD1 on 6 matching bases. The V gene lost 2 bases and the J gene lost 2 bases, with 7 bases spanning the gap. This CDR3 has 14 amino acids. The germline CDR1 and CDR2 sequences are MGHRA and YSYEKL. For the CDR3, the DNA is TGCGCCAGCAGCCAAAGACAGGCCTACAATGAGCAGTTCTTC. Translation: CASSQRQAYNEQFF.

This clonotype was picked up many times. The chain combines TRBV12-3 or TRBV12-4 with TRBJ1-2; TRBD1 is a possible D gene (5 bases). CDR3 size: 12 residues. Trimming took 5 bases from V and 8 from J, leaving 12 bases between them. In nucleotides, the CDR3 is TGTGCCAGCAGTCCCCCAGGGTTGGGCTACACCTTC. It specifies CASSPPGLGYTF.

This clonotype was seen many times. The gene calls are TRBV6-5 and TRBJ2-3; 14 bases map to TRBD2. Germline trimming cut 6 bases from V and 7 bases from J; bases unmatched to any gene: 9. The CDR3 is 16 residues long. Germline V lookup: CDR1 MNHEY, CDR2 SVGAGI. This CDR3 is CASSPPTSGGANTQYF. In nucleotides, the CDR3 is TGTGCCAGCAGCCCTCCGACTAGCGGGGGGGCGAATACGCAGTATTTT.

This clonotype has a count of ten or more. The gene calls are TRBV6-2 or TRBV6-3 and TRBJ2-7; either TRBD1 or TRBD2 may supply D (5 bases each). Germline V gene sequence: CDR1 MNHEY, CDR2 SVGEGT. Trimming stripped 7 bases from V and 12 bases from J, with 22 bases between. The CDR3 consists of 13 residues. CDR3 loop: CASMKSGTFYWYF. CDR3 bases: TGTGCCAGCATGAAGTCCGGGACCTTCTATTGGTACTTC.

This clonotype has ten or more counts. The rearrangement links TRBV20-1 to TRBJ2-1; 10 bases are shared with TRBD2. The CDR3 is 20 amino acids. Germline V lookup: CDR1 DFQATT, CDR2 SNEGSKA (reference sequence). V was pared by 3 bases and J by 0 bases, with 17 bases of the junction left unmatched. CDR3 loop: CSASPPGLAGAPSSYNEQFF. The DNA of the CDR3 is TGCAGTGCTAGCCCCCCTGGGCTAGCGGGGGCCCCTAGCTCCTACAATGAGCAGTTCTTC.

This clonotype occurred a few times. V and J are TRBV5-4 and TRBJ1-2; D is ambiguous. V was cut by 4 bases and J by 1 base, with 11 bases left in between. CDR3 length equals 14 residues. The V gene's germline CDR1 is SGHNT and CDR2 YYREEE (reference sequence). CDR3 residues: CASSKSADNYGYTF. The CDR3 coding sequence is TGTGCCAGCAGCAAATCGGCGGATAACTATGGCTACACCTTC.

This clonotype was seen ten or more times. The chain has TRBV2 and TRBJ1-2; no firm D call. Germline CDR1 is SNHLY and CDR2 is FYNNEI. The CDR3 totals 13 residues. Trimming took 4 bases from V and 8 from J, leaving 14 bases between them. This CDR3 is CASSAEPGGGYTF. Written as DNA, the CDR3 is TGTGCCAGCAGTGCCGAACCCGGAGGCGGCTACACCTTC.

In this sample, this clonotype turned up many times. This chain links TRBV3-1 with TRBJ1-2; no clear D gene. V lost 2 bases and J lost 1, with 8 bases in between. Germline values: CDR1 LGHDT, CDR2 YNNKEL (reference sequence). The CDR3 extends over 14 amino acids. The CDR3 nucleotides are TGTGCCAGCAGCCAAAGTCAGTTTAACTATGGCTACACCTTC. Encoded protein: CASSQSQFNYGYTF.

The table lists this clonotype with many counts. The chain has TRBV6-5 and TRBJ2-2, with D possibly TRBD1 on 5 matching bases. V gave up 6 bases and J gave up 2 bases, with 10 bases separating them. The CDR3 spans 14 residues. CDR1 and CDR2 from the germline V gene are MNHEY and SVGAGI. The CDR3 nucleotides are TGTGCCAGCAGGACAGCCTACAACACCGGGGAGCTGTTTTTT. Protein: CASRTAYNTGELFF.

This clonotype was seen at least ten times. V is TRBV11-3 and J is TRBJ2-7, with D possibly TRBD2 on 6 matching bases. V shed 5 bases and J shed 3 bases, with 11 bases lying between them. The CDR3 has 13 amino acids. Germline V lookup: CDR1 SGHNT, CDR2 YENEEA. CDR3 DNA sequence: TGTGCCAGCAGCCAGACTAGTAACTACGAGCAGTACTTC. Translating it yields CASSQTSNYEQYF.

This clonotype was counted at least ten times. This chain links TRBV18 with TRBJ1-6; D might be TRBD1 (5 bases). The CDR3 extends over 15 amino acids. From germline, CDR1 is KGHSH and CDR2 LQKENI. Trimming left V 2 bases short and J 5 bases short, with 10 bases between. CDR3 amino acids: CASSPAGGDNSPLHF. DNA of the CDR3: TGTGCCAGCTCACCAGCGGGGGGAGATAATTCACCCCTCCACTTT.

The table lists this clonotype with many counts. The chain uses TRBV19 and TRBJ2-7; TRBD2 is a possible D gene (5 bases). The CDR3 runs to 13 residues. V lost 3 bases and J 3 bases, leaving 9 bases between the germline ends. Germline values: CDR1 LNHDA, CDR2 SQIVND (reference sequence). CDR3 loop: CASSISSGYEQYF. CDR3 DNA: TGTGCCAGTAGTATTTCCAGCGGCTACGAGCAGTACTTC.

The chain uses TRBV7-8 and TRBJ2-7; 7 bases match TRBD1. Trimming took 2 bases from V and 2 from J; bases not matched to a gene: 6. There are 15 residues in the CDR3. Germline CDR1 and CDR2: SGHVS and FQNEAQ. The DNA for the CDR3 is TGTGCCAGCAGCTTACCACAGGGGTCGGCCTACGAGCAGTACTTC. Residues: CASSLPQGSAYEQYF.

This clonotype was counted at least ten times. This chain connects TRBV7-6 to TRBJ2-3, with unresolved D. Germline V lookup: CDR1 SGHVS, CDR2 FNYEAQ. V was cut by 1 base and J by 5 bases, with 10 bases left in between. The CDR3 contains 14 residues. CDR3 sequence: CASSLVGPGDTQYF. CDR3 DNA: TGTGCCAGCAGCTTAGTAGGTCCGGGAGATACGCAGTATTTT.

There are many counts of this clonotype. The chain couples TRBV2 to TRBJ2-3; weak D call: TRBD1 (6 bases). Germline-derived CDR1 and CDR2 are SNHLY and FYNNEI. The CDR3 covers 15 residues. Trimming took 7 bases from V and 2 from J, leaving 16 bases between them. This chain's CDR3 is CASIPQGPDTDTQYF. In DNA form, the CDR3 reads TGTGCCAGCATCCCACAGGGTCCCGACACAGATACGCAGTATTTT.

The table lists this clonotype with many counts. The rearrangement joins TRBV27 to TRBJ2-7; 10 nucleotides match TRBD1. V lost 5 bases and J lost 6; bases outside the gene matches: 7. Germline values: CDR1 MNHEY, CDR2 SMNVEV (reference sequence). There are 14 residues in the CDR3. CDR3 sequence reads: CASSPGQGVGEQYF. The CDR3, as DNA: TGTGCCAGCAGTCCCGGACAGGGGGTCGGCGAGCAGTACTTC.

This clonotype appeared a few times. CDR3 sequence reads: CASSIPGLPNTGELFF. As DNA, the CDR3 is TGCGCCAGCAGCATACCGGGACTACCTAACACCGGGGAGCTGTTTTTT. The V and J genes are TRBV5-1 and TRBJ2-2; 7 bases are shared with TRBD2. V dropped 4 bases and J dropped 2; count of bases not matched to a gene: 8. CDR3 length: 16 residues. Germline-derived CDR1 and CDR2 are SGHRS and YFSETQ.

This clonotype has a count of ten or more. J is TRBJ2-5 and V is TRBV3-1; 7 bases are shared with TRBD2. V was clipped by 7 bases and J by 4 bases; unmatched bases: 6. The CDR3 length is 13 residues. From germline, CDR1 is LGHDT and CDR2 YNNKEL (reference sequence). The CDR3 loop is CASTSWEGETQYF. The CDR3 nucleotides are TGTGCCAGCACCTCCTGGGAGGGAGAGACCCAGTACTTC.

The chain employs TRBV7-9 and TRBJ1-2, with D unresolved. V shed 2 bases and J shed 8 bases, with 6 bases lying between them. The CDR3 runs 11 residues. Germline CDR1 SEHNR, CDR2 FQNEAQ (reference sequence). As DNA, the CDR3 is TGTGCCAGCAGCTTAATAACGGGCTACACCTTC. Translating it yields CASSLITGYTF.

This clonotype came up many times. The rearrangement uses TRBV6-2 or TRBV6-3 and TRBJ2-7, with TRBD1 matching 7 bases. The germline CDR1 and CDR2 sequences are MNHEY and SVGEGT. CDR3 length: 14 amino acids. J gave up 0 bases and V 6 bases, and 5 bases lay outside the gene matches. This chain's CDR3 is CASRGTVRSYEQYF. The CDR3 nucleotides read TGTGCCAGCAGAGGGACAGTTCGCTCCTACGAGCAGTACTTC.

This clonotype was seen many times. This rearrangement joins TRBV5-1 to TRBJ1-4; 7 bases align to TRBD1. V lost 4 bases, J lost 0 bases, and 6 bases stayed unmatched. The CDR3 has 16 amino acids. From germline, CDR1 is SGHRS and CDR2 YFSETQ. Here the CDR3 DNA reads TGCGCCAGCAGCCCGACAGGGACTGCAACTAATGAAAAACTGTTTTTT. Its protein product is CASSPTGTATNEKLFF.

The chain employs TRBV20-1 and TRBJ2-1; 9 bases are shared with TRBD1. Losses at the gene ends were 6 bases for V and 7 bases for J; bases not matched to a gene: 4. CDR1 and CDR2 from the germline V gene are DFQATT and SNEGSKA (reference sequence). The CDR3 runs 12 residues. The CDR3 reads CSAGQGLNEQFF. The CDR3 coding sequence is TGCAGTGCGGGACAGGGTTTGAATGAGCAGTTCTTC.

This clonotype occurred many times. The gene calls are TRBV5-1 and TRBJ2-3; 11 bases fit TRBD2. There are 16 residues in the CDR3. V dropped 0 bases and J dropped 2; count of bases not matched to a gene: 2. Germline V CDR1 and CDR2: SGHRS, YFSETQ. For the CDR3, the DNA is TGCGCCAGCAGCTTGGAGACTAGCGGGGTCACAGATACGCAGTATTTT. It yields the protein CASSLETSGVTDTQYF.

This clonotype was detected a few times. The DNA of the CDR3 is TGCAGTGCTAGAAGCATGAACACTGAAGCTTTCTTT. It translates to CSARSMNTEAFF. The rearrangement joins TRBV20-1 to TRBJ1-1; D call uncertain. The V end lost 2 bases, the J end lost 0 bases, and 4 bases lay between the germline ends. This CDR3 is 12 amino acids long. Looked up from germline, CDR1 is DFQATT and CDR2 is SNEGSKA (reference sequence).

This chain uses TRBV5-6 with TRBJ1-6, with 11 bases matching TRBD1. This CDR3 has 16 amino acids. Germline V lookup: CDR1 SGHDT, CDR2 YYEEEE. The V gene end was trimmed by 1 base and the J gene end by 10 bases; junction bases not matched to a gene: 7. The CDR3: CASSLLGQGAGSPLHF. CDR3 coding DNA: TGTGCCAGCAGCTTGCTCGGACAGGGGGCAGGCTCACCCCTCCACTTT.

Many counts were recorded for this clonotype. V gene TRBV7-6 combines with J gene TRBJ1-1; no firm D call. From germline, CDR1 is SGHVS and CDR2 FNYEAQ. The CDR3 has 16 amino acids. Trimming cost V 6 bases and J 1 base, with 18 bases left between them. The CDR3 region has the DNA TGTGCCAGCAGTGCCGAGTGGGGAGATGAGAACACTGAAGCTTTCTTT. Translating it yields CASSAEWGDENTEAFF.

This clonotype has more than one count but fewer than ten. It may be a read error: a sequence one base away is much more abundant. The rearrangement uses TRBV7-7 and TRBJ2-2, with D possibly TRBD2 on 7 matching bases. In germline, CDR1 is SSHAT, CDR2 FNYEAQ (reference sequence). CDR3 length: 15 amino acids. The CDR3 nucleotides are TGTGCCAGCAGTGAGAGGGGGGGCCCCACCGAGGAGCTGTTTTTT. The encoded protein is CASSERGGPTEELFF. Looking up the rest from reference TRBV7-7 and TRBJ2-2 gives the full variable domain: GAGVSQSPRYKVTKRGQDVTLRCDPISSHATLYWYQQALGQGPEFLTYFNYEAQPDKSGLPSDRFSAERPEGSISTLTIQRTEQRDSAMYRCASSERGGPTEELFFGEGSRLTVL.

The table lists this clonotype with many counts. The chain employs TRBV29-1 and TRBJ2-5; 9 bases map to TRBD2. V was clipped by 7 bases and J by 5 bases; unmatched bases: 14. CDR1 is SQVTM, CDR2 ANQGSEA, per germline. The CDR3 runs 15 residues. The CDR3 loop is CSASTSGGPWETQYF. Here the CDR3 DNA reads TGCAGCGCTAGCACCAGCGGGGGGCCTTGGGAGACCCAGTACTTC.

The rearrangement uses TRBV7-6 and TRBJ2-5; 10 bases map to TRBD1. CDR3 length: 16 amino acids. CDR1 and CDR2 from the germline V gene are SGHVS and FNYEAQ. Trimming removed 5 bases from V and 4 bases from J; junction bases left unmatched: 10. CDR3 sequence: CASSPGGGTGAETQYF. DNA of the CDR3: TGTGCCAGCAGCCCGGGAGGTGGGACAGGGGCAGAGACCCAGTACTTC.